What follows are 31 T cell receptor beta chains derived from one specimen sequenced in a study of T cell repertoires in cytomegalovirus infection. In TCRdb, the reads were re-called with MiXCR into one record per CDR3 protein. The data contain roughly 200,000 distinct CDR3 sequences, approximately 17% of them seen just once; the ten biggest clones take up about 23%. Material: CD8+ T cells from PBMCs. The receptors originated from a human donor in good health (CMV status not recorded). Some clones in this sample may be carry-over from other donors' samples.

The sample holds a few counts of this clonotype. This chain links TRBV28 with TRBJ1-5; 8 bases align to TRBD1. The CDR3 is made up of 16 amino acids. Germline CDR1 and CDR2: MDHEN and SYDVKM. V gave up 4 bases and J gave up 0 bases; unmatched junction bases: 5. CDR3 region: CASSSGQAYSNQPQHF. The CDR3 coding sequence is TGTGCCAGCAGTTCGGGACAGGCTTATAGCAATCAGCCCCAGCATTTT. Supplemented by reference TRBV28 and TRBJ1-5, the full variable domain reads DVKVTQSSRYLVKRTGEKVFLECVQDMDHENMFWYRQDPGLGLRLIYFSYDVKMKEKGDIPEGYSVSREKKERFSLILESASTNQTSMYLCASSSGQAYSNQPQHFGDGTRLSIL.

The chain joins TRBV12-3 or TRBV12-4 to TRBJ2-7; D call uncertain. The ends were cut back, 2 bases at V and 5 bases at J, with 13 bases in the middle. CDR3 size: 14 residues. The CDR3 DNA sequence: TGTGCCAGCAGTTTAAGGAGTGCCGCCGACGAGCAGTACTTC. It translates to CASSLRSAADEQYF.

V gene TRBV20-1 combines with J gene TRBJ2-3; 8 nucleotides align to TRBD1. Looked up from germline, CDR1 is DFQATT and CDR2 is SNEGSKA (reference sequence). J lost 5 bases, V lost 5 bases, and 6 bases had no gene match. The CDR3 covers 13 residues. The CDR3 DNA reads TGCAGTGCTGCGGACAGGGAACAAGATACGCAGTATTTT. Protein product: CSAADREQDTQYF.

The gene calls are TRBV7-9 and TRBJ1-6, with D possibly TRBD1 on 6 matching bases. Looked up from germline, CDR1 is SEHNR and CDR2 is FQNEAQ (reference sequence). With 5 bases removed from V and 10 bases from J, the gap between germline ends came to 18 bases. CDR3 length: 15 amino acids. This chain's CDR3 is CASSPGAGLGSPLHF. The DNA for the CDR3 is TGTGCCAGCAGCCCGGGGGCCGGGCTAGGATCACCCCTCCACTTT.

The chain couples TRBV9 to TRBJ1-1; the D is unclear. The CDR3 sequence is 15 residues long. V lost 0 bases and J 6 bases, leaving 15 bases between the germline ends. CDR1 and CDR2 from the germline V gene are SGDLS and YYNGEE. The CDR3 region is CASSVDVSGWAEAFF. DNA of the CDR3: TGTGCCAGCAGCGTAGATGTTTCGGGTTGGGCTGAAGCTTTCTTT.

V is TRBV28 and J is TRBJ1-6; 8 positions agree with TRBD1. The CDR3 is 17 amino acids. The ends lost 5 bases at V and 0 bases at J; junction bases unmatched: 6. The germline gives CDR1 MDHEN, CDR2 SYDVKM. CDR3 region: CASSQTGVSSYNSPLHF. The CDR3 DNA sequence: TGTGCCAGCAGTCAGACAGGGGTGAGCTCCTATAATTCACCCCTCCACTTT.

The chain is built from TRBV7-9 and TRBJ2-2; 7 positions match TRBD2. With V trimmed by 5 bases and J by 0 bases, 6 bases remained unmatched. In germline, CDR1 is SEHNR, CDR2 FQNEAQ (reference sequence). The CDR3 loop spans 16 amino acids. CDR3 bases: TGTGCCAGCAGCCCCCCCCGGGGGGCGAACACCGGGGAGCTGTTTTTT. Protein: CASSPPRGANTGELFF.

The V gene is TRBV7-2, the J gene TRBJ2-3; D remains unclear. The CDR3 spans 14 residues. From germline, CDR1 is SGHTA and CDR2 FQGNSA. Trimming took 1 base from V and 2 from J, leaving 7 bases between them. The CDR3 loop is CASSLVLYTDTQYF. The CDR3 DNA sequence: TGTGCCAGCAGCTTAGTACTCTACACAGATACGCAGTATTTT.

The gene calls are TRBV7-2 and TRBJ1-5; no firm D call. CDR3 length: 15 residues. Germline CDR1 is SGHTA and CDR2 is FQGNSA. The ends were cut back, 1 base at V and 10 bases at J, with 17 bases in the middle. The CDR3 DNA follows: TGTGCCAGCAGCTTAGTAGATGCCCTCCGACATCCCCAGCATTTT. Its protein product is CASSLVDALRHPQHF.

Only a few counts were recorded for this clonotype. At one boundary the junction diverges from the germline segment, which might be a read error. The V gene is TRBV6-1, the J gene TRBJ1-1; D remains unclear. The CDR3 runs to 14 residues. Germline V gives CDR1 MNHNS, CDR2 SASEGT. The CDR3 DNA reads as TGTGCCAGCACTGAAGCGGGCGGTTACACTGAAGCTTTCTTT. Its protein is CASTEAGGYTEAFF.

This clonotype was observed a handful of times. This chain links TRBV6-6 with TRBJ1-3, with 7 bases aligning to TRBD1. The germline V gene encodes CDR1 MNHNY and CDR2 SVGAGI (reference sequence). Unmatched junction bases numbered 5, after V lost 0 bases and J lost 0 bases. This CDR3 region has 17 residues. CDR3 residues: CASSYSAGGDSGNTIYF. The CDR3, as DNA: TGTGCCAGCAGTTACTCTGCAGGGGGAGACTCTGGAAACACCATATATTTT.

This clonotype has just a few counts. This chain uses TRBV6-2 or TRBV6-3 with TRBJ1-1; D remains ambiguous. Germline lookup yields CDR1 MNHEY and CDR2 SVGEGT. The CDR3 totals 14 residues. Trimming pared 5 bases from V and 1 base from J, leaving 11 bases between. The CDR3 nucleotides are TGTGCCAGCAGTGCGAATTTTCAGAACACTGAAGCTTTCTTT. This translates into CASSANFQNTEAFF.

In its sample, this clonotype was seen a few times. The gene calls are TRBV7-9 and TRBJ2-5; D is uncertain. This CDR3 contains 14 residues. The germline V gene has CDR1 SEHNR and CDR2 FQNEAQ (reference sequence). Trimming removed 5 bases from V and 0 bases from J, with 10 bases in between. Written as DNA, the CDR3 is TGTGCCAGCAGCCCCCGGCAGGACCAAGAGACCCAGTACTTC. This gives the protein CASSPRQDQETQYF.

This clonotype was counted between two and nine times. The chain uses TRBV7-4 and TRBJ2-7, with D perhaps being TRBD1 or TRBD2 (6 bases each). CDR1 and CDR2 (germline): SGHVT, SQSDAQ. The CDR3 has 17 amino acids. V was shortened by 7 bases and J by 7 bases, with 29 bases between the two germline ends. CDR3 sequence reads: CASTLLRTGARCGEQYF. The DNA of the CDR3 is TGTGCCAGCACCCTCCTCCGTACGGGGGCGCGGTGTGGAGAGCAGTACTTC.

This clonotype was seen a handful of times. The rearrangement links TRBV6-2 or TRBV6-3 to TRBJ1-4; D not resolved. V lost 5 bases and J lost 0, with 19 bases in between. This CDR3 comprises 18 residues. Germline V gene data show CDR1 as MNHEY and CDR2 as SVGEGT. CDR3 in DNA: TGTGCCAGCAGTCACGGACCGGCCACCAATGCAACTAATGAAAAACTGTTTTTT. Translation: CASSHGPATNATNEKLFF.

The chain uses TRBV20-1 and TRBJ1-2; D gene unclear. This CDR3 has 15 residues. Germline lookup yields CDR1 DFQATT and CDR2 SNEGSKA (reference sequence). V was cut by 6 bases and J by 0 bases, with 17 bases left in between. CDR3 residues: CSAPDVRGANYGYTF. Here the CDR3 DNA reads TGCAGTGCCCCCGATGTCCGGGGAGCTAACTATGGCTACACCTTC.

This clonotype was recorded a few times. This chain links TRBV6-2 or TRBV6-3 with TRBJ1-2; no definite D call. Trimming removed 7 bases from V and 2 bases from J, with 8 bases in between. Germline V CDR1 and CDR2: MNHEY, SVGEGT. This CDR3 spans 12 amino acids. Here the CDR3 DNA reads TGTGCCAGCATGGTCGTAAACTATGGCTACACCTTC. Amino acids: CASMVVNYGYTF.

The chain recombines TRBV4-3 with TRBJ2-7, with D uncertain. From germline, CDR1 is LGHNA and CDR2 YSLEER. The CDR3 loop spans 14 amino acids. Trimming cost V 4 bases and J 0 bases, with 10 bases left between them. CDR3 loop: CASSPKGLSYEQYF. In nucleotides, the CDR3 is TGCGCCAGCAGCCCAAAAGGGCTCTCCTACGAGCAGTACTTC.

CDR3 sequence (DNA): TGTGCCATCAGTGGAAGGGACTATCAAAGCTCCTACAATGAGCAGTTCTTC. Its translation is CAISGRDYQSSYNEQFF. V usage is TRBV10-3 and J usage is TRBJ2-1; TRBD2 aligns across 7 bases. Germline V gene data show CDR1 as ENHRY and CDR2 as SYGVKD. Trimming took 4 bases from V and 0 from J; bases not matched to a gene: 9. This CDR3 contains 17 residues.

V gene TRBV10-3 combines with J gene TRBJ2-1; D may match TRBD1 or TRBD2 (5 bases each). The V and J ends lost 3 bases and 6 bases respectively, with 15 bases between them. The germline V gene encodes CDR1 ENHRY and CDR2 SYGVKD. This CDR3 spans 15 amino acids. Here the CDR3 DNA reads TGTGCCATCAGTGAAGAGGGGCCGAGGTTCAATGAGCAGTTCTTC. Protein product: CAISEEGPRFNEQFF.

This clonotype occurred a few times. The gene calls are TRBV7-9 and TRBJ1-1; weak D call: TRBD1 (5 bases). The CDR3 runs to 15 residues. Germline assignment: CDR1 SEHNR and CDR2 FQNEAQ (reference sequence). V gave up 5 bases and J gave up 2 bases, with 15 bases separating them. The CDR3 loop reads CASSGTGRLNTEAFF. The CDR3 region has the DNA TGTGCCAGCAGCGGAACGGGACGTCTTAACACTGAAGCTTTCTTT.

The chain recombines TRBV27 with TRBJ1-1; tentatively, D is TRBD1 (5 bases). The V gene's germline CDR1 is MNHEY and CDR2 SMNVEV (reference sequence). V lost 0 bases and J lost 1, with 9 bases in between. The length of the CDR3 is 15 residues. The CDR3 sequence: CASSLSPGRNTEAFF. For the CDR3, the DNA is TGTGCCAGCAGTTTATCACCAGGGCGGAACACTGAAGCTTTCTTT.

The chain uses TRBV6-2 or TRBV6-3 and TRBJ1-5; 7 nucleotides match TRBD1. The germline V gene encodes CDR1 MNHEY and CDR2 SVGEGT. Trimming took 2 bases from V and 7 from J; bases not matched to a gene: 8. The CDR3 runs to 15 residues. CDR3 region: CASSYMVAGGQPQHF. CDR3 DNA: TGTGCCAGCAGTTACATGGTGGCAGGGGGACAGCCCCAGCATTTT.

This chain links TRBV25-1 with TRBJ2-7; 11 nucleotides match TRBD1. This CDR3 spans 14 amino acids. Germline loops: CDR1 MGHDK, CDR2 SYGVNS. J gave up 2 bases and V 7 bases, and 4 bases lay outside the gene matches. CDR3 sequence: CASIGTGGPYEQYF. The CDR3 bases are TGTGCCAGCATTGGGACAGGGGGTCCCTACGAGCAGTACTTC.

This clonotype was seen a few times. The chain has TRBV14 and TRBJ1-1, with 8 positions matching TRBD1. The J segment lost 4 bases and the V segment lost 1 base, leaving 14 bases of the junction unmatched. The germline gives CDR1 SGHDN, CDR2 FVKESK. The CDR3 is 18 residues long. The CDR3 nucleotides read TGTGCCAGCAGCCAAGGTTGGACAGGGCCCCTGCTGGGCACTGAAGCTTTCTTT. Translating it yields CASSQGWTGPLLGTEAFF.

V and J are TRBV20-1 and TRBJ2-4; D ambiguous. CDR3 size: 15 residues. Trimming cost V 3 bases and J 2 bases, with 14 bases left between them. Germline CDR1 and CDR2: DFQATT and SNEGSKA (reference sequence). The CDR3 nucleotides are TGCAGTGCTAGTGGGGTTTTTGTAACCAAAAACATTCAGTACTTC. It yields the protein CSASGVFVTKNIQYF.

The sample holds a few counts of this clonotype. The chain recombines TRBV11-1 with TRBJ2-7; TRBD2 is a possible D gene (6 bases). The CDR3 spans 14 residues. V gave up 2 bases and J gave up 4 bases, with 12 bases separating them. Germline CDR1 is SGHAT and CDR2 is FQDESV (reference sequence). CDR3 sequence (DNA): TGTGCCAGCAGCTTAAACGGGGACTCTTACGAGCAGTACTTC. Translated, it gives CASSLNGDSYEQYF.

The chain combines TRBV20-1 with TRBJ2-7, with TRBD2 matching 15 bases. The CDR3 runs 14 residues. Losses at the gene ends were 3 bases for V and 4 bases for J; bases not matched to a gene: 1. Germline CDR1 reads DFQATT; CDR2 reads SNEGSKA (reference sequence). The CDR3 loop reads CSASGLAGGYEQYF. The CDR3 DNA follows: TGCAGTGCTAGCGGACTAGCGGGGGGGTACGAGCAGTACTTC.

This clonotype was recorded many times. This chain joins TRBV7-3 and TRBJ2-5, with a possible D match to TRBD2 (7 bases). Deletions cut 1 base from V and 3 bases from J, with 12 bases between. The CDR3 is 15 residues long. The V gene's germline CDR1 is SGHTA and CDR2 FQGTGA. CDR3 sequence reads: CASSLSGGREETQYF. CDR3 coding DNA: TGTGCCAGCAGCTTAAGCGGGGGCCGCGAAGAGACCCAGTACTTC. The full variable domain, with the rest looked up from reference TRBV7-3 and TRBJ2-5, is GAGVSQTPSNKVTEKGKYVELRCDPISGHTALYWYRQSLGQGPEFLIYFQGTGAADDSGLPNDRFFAVRPEGSVSTLKIQRTERGDSAVYLCASSLSGGREETQYFGPGTRLLVL.

The J gene is TRBJ1-3, the V gene TRBV28; maybe TRBD1 (5 bases). Germline V gives CDR1 MDHEN, CDR2 SYDVKM. CDR3 size: 15 residues. The germline V and J ends were trimmed by 6 bases and 4 bases, with 16 bases remaining between them. CDR3 in DNA: TGTGCCAGCAGAGACAGTTCGGCCGGCGGAAACACCATATATTTT. Encoded protein: CASRDSSAGGNTIYF.

The genes are TRBV19 and TRBJ1-1; TRBD1 matches at 8 bases. J gave up 4 bases and V 6 bases, and 7 bases lay outside the gene matches. The CDR3 loop spans 14 amino acids. Per the germline V gene, CDR1 is LNHDA and CDR2 is SQIVND (reference sequence). The CDR3 DNA follows: TGTGCCAGTAGACTGGACAGGGCTGCCACTGAAGCTTTCTTT. Translating gives CASRLDRAATEAFF.